This T cell receptor beta chain was sequenced for a study of CD8 T cells in ankylosing spondylitis. CDR1 is DFQATT, CDR2 SNEGSKA, per germline (reference sequence). The CDR3 sequence is 14 residues long. J was trimmed by 10 bases and V by 6 bases; bases with no gene match: 10. MiXCR was run by TCRdb on the 5' RACE reads, yielding one entry per CDR3 protein. The sample comprises just under 550,000 distinct CDR3 sequences, 10% to 15% of which are singletons, and under 7.5% rests with the top ten. This clonotype was counted between two and nine times. The target antigen is unknown. General study findings and limits: Seven or eight highly homologous variants formed a TCR beta motif that appeared characteristic of ankylosing spondylitis blood. Reportedly, matched ankylosing spondylitis synovial fluid was significantly enriched for disease-linked clones. Clones linked to the disease showed a CD8+ phenotype. They occurred at relatively low frequencies in peripheral blood.

The rearrangement joins TRBV20-1 to TRBJ2-7; 15 nucleotides line up with TRBD2. The clonotype comes from a male donor with ankylosing spondylitis. The material sequenced was blood, either unsorted or a sorted T cell fraction (not recorded which). Here the CDR3 DNA reads TGCAGTGCCGGACTAGCGGGAGGGATACGATCCCAGTACTTC. Translated, it gives CSAGLAGGIRSQYF.